This TCR beta chain was obtained from a study of T cell changes during pregnancy in multiple sclerosis. Libraries were prepared by immunoSEQ multiplex PCR; TCRdb keeps only in-frame clonotypes and omits some of them. The table shows around 100,000 clones, with approximately 90% occurring only once. There are 15 residues in the CDR3. Per germline, CDR1 MNHEY and CDR2 SMNVEV (reference sequence). Deletions cut 2 bases from V and 0 bases from J, with 10 bases between. The receptor was derived from a female donor with multiple sclerosis, enrolled in a pregnancy study. V and J are TRBV27 and TRBJ1-1; tentatively, D is TRBD1 (6 bases). The specimen was peripheral blood, collected after pregnancy. DNA for the CDR3: TGTGCCAGCAGTTTAAGGACAGCCCTGAACACTGAAGCTTTCTTT. Its translation is CASSLRTALNTEAFF.